This TCR beta chain was documented in a study of post-analysis software for immune sequencing data. Study-level information: In terms of disease course, relapsing-remitting, secondary progressive and progressive-relapsing multiple sclerosis were included. Overall study results and limits: Controls showed significantly higher normalized Chao1 diversity than did multiple sclerosis patients. Five TRBV segments, TRBV5-6, TRBV5-1 and TRBV20-1 among them, were found more frequent in patients than controls.

The ends were cut back, 2 bases at V and 0 bases at J, with 17 bases in the middle. This CDR3 is built from 17 residues. The germline gives CDR1 MGHDK, CDR2 SYGVNS. Researchers reported that TCR beta cDNA libraries carried unique molecular identifiers. When about 1 to 11 million T cells were used, they gave some 540,000 cDNA molecules. TCRdb called the PCR reads again in MiXCR, with one record for every CDR3 protein. This table has hundreds of thousands of distinct CDR3 sequences, approximately 57% appearing once. The table lists this clonotype with a few counts. Its antigen remains unidentified. Sequenced input: blood. The origin of this receptor is a girl aged 5 to 17 with multiple sclerosis. V gene TRBV25-1 combines with J gene TRBJ2-7; D possibly uses TRBD1 or TRBD2 (5 bases each). CDR3: CASSEAPGRQSSYEQYF. The CDR3 nucleotides read TGTGCCAGCAGTGAAGCGCCGGGACGTCAAAGCTCCTACGAGCAGTACTTC.